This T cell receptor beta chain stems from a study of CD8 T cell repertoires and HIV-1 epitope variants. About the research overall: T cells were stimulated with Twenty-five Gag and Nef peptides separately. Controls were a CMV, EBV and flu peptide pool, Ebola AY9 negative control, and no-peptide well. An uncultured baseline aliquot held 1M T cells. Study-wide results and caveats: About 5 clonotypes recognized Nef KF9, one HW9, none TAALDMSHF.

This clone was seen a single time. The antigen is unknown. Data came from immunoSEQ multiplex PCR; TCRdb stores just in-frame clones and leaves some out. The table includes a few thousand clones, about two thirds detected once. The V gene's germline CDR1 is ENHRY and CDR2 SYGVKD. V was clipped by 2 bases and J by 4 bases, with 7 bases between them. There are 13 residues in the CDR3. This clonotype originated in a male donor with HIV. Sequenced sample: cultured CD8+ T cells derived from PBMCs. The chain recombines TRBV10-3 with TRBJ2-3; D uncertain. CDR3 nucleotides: TGTGCCATCAGTGAGAGGGCCGCAGATACGCAGTATTTT. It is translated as CAISERAADTQYF.